This T cell receptor (beta chain) is from a study of T cell responses to AZD1222 COVID-19 vaccine. The data were produced by immunoSEQ multiplex PCR, yet TCRdb's version contains in-frame clones alone and is incomplete. The profile covers about 140,000 clones, with approximately 90% appearing a single time and under 4% taken by the ten largest. Germline V gene sequence: CDR1 LGHNT, CDR2 FRNRAP. The CDR3 spans 14 residues. Trimming removed 6 bases from V and 7 bases from J, with 15 bases in between. The specimen was peripheral blood, collected on day 0 of AZD1222 vaccination. The genes are TRBV12-5 and TRBJ1-4; the D gene is possibly TRBD1 (5 bases). The source is an adult in good health. The CDR3 loop reads CASGLGHGSEKLFF. As DNA, the CDR3 is TGTGCTAGTGGCCTAGGACATGGGAGTGAAAAACTGTTTTTT.